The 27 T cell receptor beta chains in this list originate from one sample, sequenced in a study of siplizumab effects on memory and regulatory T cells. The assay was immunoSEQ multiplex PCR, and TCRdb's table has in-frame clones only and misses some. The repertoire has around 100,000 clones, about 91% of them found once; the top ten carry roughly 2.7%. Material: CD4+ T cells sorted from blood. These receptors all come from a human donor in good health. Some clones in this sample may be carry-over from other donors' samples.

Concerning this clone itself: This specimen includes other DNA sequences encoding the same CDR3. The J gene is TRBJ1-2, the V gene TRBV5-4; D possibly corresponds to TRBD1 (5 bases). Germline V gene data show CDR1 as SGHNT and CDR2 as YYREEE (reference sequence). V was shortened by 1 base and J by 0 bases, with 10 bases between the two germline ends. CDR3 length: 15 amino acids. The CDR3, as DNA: TGTGCCAGCAGCTTGTTTGACAGAACTAACTATGGCTACACCTTC. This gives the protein CASSLFDRTNYGYTF.

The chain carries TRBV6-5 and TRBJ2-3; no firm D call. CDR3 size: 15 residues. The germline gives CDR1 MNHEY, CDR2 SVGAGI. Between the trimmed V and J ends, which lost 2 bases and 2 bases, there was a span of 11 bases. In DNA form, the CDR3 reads TGTGCCAGCAGTTACGGCAACCTCCACACAGATACGCAGTATTTT. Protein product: CASSYGNLHTDTQYF.

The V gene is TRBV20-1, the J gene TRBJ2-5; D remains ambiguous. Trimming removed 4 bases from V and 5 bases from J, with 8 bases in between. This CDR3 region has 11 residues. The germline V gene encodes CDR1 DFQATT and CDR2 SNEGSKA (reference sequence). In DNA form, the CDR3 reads TGCAGTGCTATGGTTGGGGAGACCCAGTACTTC. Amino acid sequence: CSAMVGETQYF.

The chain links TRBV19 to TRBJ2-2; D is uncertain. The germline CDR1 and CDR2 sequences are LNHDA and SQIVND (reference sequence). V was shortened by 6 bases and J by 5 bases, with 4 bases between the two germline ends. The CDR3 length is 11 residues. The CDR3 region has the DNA TGTGCCAGTAGCAGAACCGGGGAGCTGTTTTTT. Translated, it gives CASSRTGELFF. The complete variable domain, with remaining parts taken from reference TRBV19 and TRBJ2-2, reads DGGITQSPKYLFRKEGQNVTLSCEQNLNHDAMYWYRQDPGQGLRLIYYSQIVNDFQKGDIAEGYSVSREKKESFPLTVTSAQKNPTAFYLCASSRTGELFFGEGSRLTVL.

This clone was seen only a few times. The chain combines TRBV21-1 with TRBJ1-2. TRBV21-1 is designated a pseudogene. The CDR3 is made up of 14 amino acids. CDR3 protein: CASRSGTLNYGYTF. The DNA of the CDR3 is TGTGCCAGCAGGAGCGGGACCCTAAACTATGGCTACACCTTC.

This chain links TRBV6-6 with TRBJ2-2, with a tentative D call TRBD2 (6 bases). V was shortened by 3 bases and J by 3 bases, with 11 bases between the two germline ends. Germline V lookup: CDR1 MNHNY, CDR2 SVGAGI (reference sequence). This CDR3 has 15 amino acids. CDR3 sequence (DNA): TGTGCCAGCAGTTATCCAAGGGACTACACCGGGGAGCTGTTTTTT. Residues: CASSYPRDYTGELFF.

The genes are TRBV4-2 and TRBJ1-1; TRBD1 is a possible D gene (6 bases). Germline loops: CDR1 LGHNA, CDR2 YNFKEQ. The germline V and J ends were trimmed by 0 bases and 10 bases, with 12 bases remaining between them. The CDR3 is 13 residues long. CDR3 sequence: CASSQDREQGAFF. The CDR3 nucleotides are TGTGCCAGCAGCCAAGATCGAGAACAGGGAGCTTTCTTT.

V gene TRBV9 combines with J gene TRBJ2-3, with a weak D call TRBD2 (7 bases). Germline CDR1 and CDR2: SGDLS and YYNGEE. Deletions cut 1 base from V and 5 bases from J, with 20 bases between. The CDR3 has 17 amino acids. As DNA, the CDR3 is TGTGCCAGCAGCGTAACCCCGAGGGGGGAGGGCCAAGATACGCAGTATTTT. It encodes CASSVTPRGEGQDTQYF.

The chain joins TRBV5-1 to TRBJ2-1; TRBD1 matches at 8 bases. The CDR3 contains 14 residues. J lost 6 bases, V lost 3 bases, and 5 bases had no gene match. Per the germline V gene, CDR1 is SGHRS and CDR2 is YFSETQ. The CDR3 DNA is TGCGCCAGCAGCTCTGGACAGGGCCCCAATGAGCAGTTCTTC. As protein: CASSSGQGPNEQFF.

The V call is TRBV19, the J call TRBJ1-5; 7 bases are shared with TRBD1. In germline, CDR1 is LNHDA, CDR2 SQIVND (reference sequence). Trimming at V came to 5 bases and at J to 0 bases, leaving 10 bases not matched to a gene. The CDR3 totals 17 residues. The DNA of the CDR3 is TGTGCCAGTAGTTTCTCAGGGACAGCTTATAGCAATCAGCCCCAGCATTTT. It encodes CASSFSGTAYSNQPQHF.

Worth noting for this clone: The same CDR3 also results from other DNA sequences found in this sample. CDR3 protein: CASSGGSYSNQPQHF. CDR3 bases: TGTGCCAGCAGTGGGGGCAGTTATAGCAATCAGCCCCAGCATTTT. This chain joins TRBV2 and TRBJ1-5, with TRBD1 as a possible D gene (5 bases). CDR1 SNHLY and CDR2 FYNNEI come from the germline V gene. V lost 4 bases and J lost 0, with 10 bases in between. This CDR3 is built from 15 residues.

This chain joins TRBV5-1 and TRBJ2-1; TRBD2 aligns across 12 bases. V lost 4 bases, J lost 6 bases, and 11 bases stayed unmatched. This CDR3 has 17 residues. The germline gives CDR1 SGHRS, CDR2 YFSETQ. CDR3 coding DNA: TGCGCCAGCAGCAATGTGCCGGGACTAGCGGGTATCAATGAGCAGTTCTTC. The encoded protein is CASSNVPGLAGINEQFF.

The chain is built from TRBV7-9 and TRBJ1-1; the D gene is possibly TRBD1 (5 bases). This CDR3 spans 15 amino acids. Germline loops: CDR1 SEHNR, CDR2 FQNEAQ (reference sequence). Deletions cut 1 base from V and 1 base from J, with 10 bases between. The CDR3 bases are TGTGCCAGCAGCTTAGTGGGACCAAAGAACACTGAAGCTTTCTTT. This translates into CASSLVGPKNTEAFF.

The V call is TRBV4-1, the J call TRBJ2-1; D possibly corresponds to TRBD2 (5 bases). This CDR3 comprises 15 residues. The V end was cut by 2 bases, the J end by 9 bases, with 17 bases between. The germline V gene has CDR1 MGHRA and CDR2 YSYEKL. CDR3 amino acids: CASSQISGILSEQFF. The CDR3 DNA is TGCGCCAGCAGCCAAATCTCCGGGATACTCAGTGAGCAGTTCTTC.

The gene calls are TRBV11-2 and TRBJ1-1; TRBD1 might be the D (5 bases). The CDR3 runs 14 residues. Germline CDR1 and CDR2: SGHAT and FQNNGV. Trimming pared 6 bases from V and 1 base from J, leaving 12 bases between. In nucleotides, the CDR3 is TGTGCCAGCAGTTCCGGGACCGCGAACACTGAAGCTTTCTTT. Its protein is CASSSGTANTEAFF.

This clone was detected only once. The CDR3 DNA follows: TGCGCCAGCAGCTTAGGGACCTTCGGTCGGGAGACCCAGTACTTC. This gives the protein CASSLGTFGRETQYF. The chain couples TRBV5-1 to TRBJ2-5; D tentatively reads TRBD1 or TRBD2 (5 bases each). The CDR3 consists of 15 residues. V lost 2 bases, J lost 5 bases, and 16 bases lay in between. Germline loops: CDR1 SGHRS, CDR2 YFSETQ.

The CDR3 region is CSVATGGGTEAFF. The CDR3 DNA reads TGCAGCGTCGCCACAGGGGGGGGCACTGAAGCTTTCTTT. The rearrangement joins TRBV29-1 to TRBJ1-1; 8 nucleotides agree with TRBD1. V dropped 6 bases and J dropped 4; count of bases not matched to a gene: 7. The CDR3 has 13 amino acids. Looked up from germline, CDR1 is SQVTM and CDR2 is ANQGSEA.

The CDR3 DNA is TGTGCCAGCAGCTTAATTGTCGGCCCACAAGAGACCCAGTACTTC. Translation: CASSLIVGPQETQYF. The chain uses TRBV7-2 and TRBJ2-5; D unclear. V lost 2 bases and J lost 2, with 12 bases in between. The CDR3 has 15 residues. Germline values: CDR1 SGHTA, CDR2 FQGNSA.

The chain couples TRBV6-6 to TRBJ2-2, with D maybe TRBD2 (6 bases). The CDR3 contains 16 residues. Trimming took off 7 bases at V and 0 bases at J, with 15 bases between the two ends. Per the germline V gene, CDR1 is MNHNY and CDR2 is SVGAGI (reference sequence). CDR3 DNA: TGTGCCAGCATCAATAGCCGGGACTCGAACACCGGGGAGCTGTTTTTT. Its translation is CASINSRDSNTGELFF.

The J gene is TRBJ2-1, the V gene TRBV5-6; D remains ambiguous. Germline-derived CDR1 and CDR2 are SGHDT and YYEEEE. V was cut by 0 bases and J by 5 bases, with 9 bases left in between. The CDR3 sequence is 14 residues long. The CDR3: CASSLAVRNNEQFF. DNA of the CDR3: TGTGCCAGCAGCTTGGCCGTTCGGAACAATGAGCAGTTCTTC. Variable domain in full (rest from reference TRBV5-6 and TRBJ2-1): DAGVTQSPTHLIKTRGQQVTLRCSPKSGHDTVSWYQQALGQGPQFIFQYYEEEERQRGNFPDRFSGHQFPNYSSELNVNALLLGDSALYLCASSLAVRNNEQFFGPGTRLTVL.

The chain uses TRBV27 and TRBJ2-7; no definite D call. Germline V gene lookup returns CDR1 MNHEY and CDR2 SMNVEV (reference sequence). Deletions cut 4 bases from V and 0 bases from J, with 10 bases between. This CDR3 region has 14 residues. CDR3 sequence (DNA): TGTGCCAGCAGTTCGCGGTTGTCCTCCTACGAGCAGTACTTC. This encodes CASSSRLSSYEQYF.

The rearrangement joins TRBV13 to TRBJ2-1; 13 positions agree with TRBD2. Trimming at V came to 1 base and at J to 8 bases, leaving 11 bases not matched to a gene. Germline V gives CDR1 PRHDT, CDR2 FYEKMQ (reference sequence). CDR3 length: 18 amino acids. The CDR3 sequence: CASSLAFGGTSGTHEQFF. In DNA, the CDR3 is TGTGCCAGCAGCTTAGCTTTTGGTGGGACTAGCGGGACCCATGAGCAGTTCTTC. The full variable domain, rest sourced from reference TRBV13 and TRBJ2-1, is AAGVIQSPRHLIKEKRETATLKCYPIPRHDTVYWYQQGPGQDPQFLISFYEKMQSDKGSIPDRFSAQQFSDYHSELNMSSLELGDSALYFCASSLAFGGTSGTHEQFFGPGTRLTVL.

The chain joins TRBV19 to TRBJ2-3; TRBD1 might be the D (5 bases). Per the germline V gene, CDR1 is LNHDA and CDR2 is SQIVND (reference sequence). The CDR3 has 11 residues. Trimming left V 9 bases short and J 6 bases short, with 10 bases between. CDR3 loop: CASRTGDTQYF. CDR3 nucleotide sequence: TGTGCCAGCCGAACAGGCGATACGCAGTATTTT.

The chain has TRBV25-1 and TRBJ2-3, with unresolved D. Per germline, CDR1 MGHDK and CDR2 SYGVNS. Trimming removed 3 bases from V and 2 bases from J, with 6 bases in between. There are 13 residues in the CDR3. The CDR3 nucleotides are TGTGCCAGCAGTGATCGGAACACAGATACGCAGTATTTT. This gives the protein CASSDRNTDTQYF.

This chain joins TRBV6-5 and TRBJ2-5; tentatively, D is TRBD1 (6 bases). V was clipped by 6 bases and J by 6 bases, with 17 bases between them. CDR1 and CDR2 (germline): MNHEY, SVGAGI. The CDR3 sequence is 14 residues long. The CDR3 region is CASRKTGESKTQYF. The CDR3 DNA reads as TGTGCCAGCAGGAAGACAGGAGAAAGTAAGACCCAGTACTTC.

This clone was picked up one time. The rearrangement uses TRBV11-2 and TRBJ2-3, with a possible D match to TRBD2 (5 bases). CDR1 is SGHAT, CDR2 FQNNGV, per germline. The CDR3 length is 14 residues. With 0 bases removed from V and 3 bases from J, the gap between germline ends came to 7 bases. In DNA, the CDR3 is TGTGCCAGCAGCTTAGACGGACTGACAGATACGCAGTATTTT. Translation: CASSLDGLTDTQYF.

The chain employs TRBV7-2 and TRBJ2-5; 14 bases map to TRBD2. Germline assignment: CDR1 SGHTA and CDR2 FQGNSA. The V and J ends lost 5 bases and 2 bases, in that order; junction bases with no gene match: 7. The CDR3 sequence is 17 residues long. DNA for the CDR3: TGTGCCAGCAGCGTGGGACTAGCGGGAGCTGTTCAAGAGACCCAGTACTTC. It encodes CASSVGLAGAVQETQYF.